The rows below give T cell receptor beta chains drawn from one sample of a study of shared T cell receptors in the human thymus. The repertoire was sequenced with immunoSEQ multiplex PCR; TCRdb's copy has only in-frame clones and lacks some. Of 700,000 to 750,000 clones in the sample, approximately 83% are singletons; the top ten hold 0.008% to 0.011%. The same sample was also used in a study of human thymus T cells.

Sequences were obtained from thymocytes. The receptors come from a girl under three years old with a congenital heart defect. The CDR3 runs from the conserved cysteine through the conserved F or W. D genes are given only for firm matches. Clone sizes are given selectively: once, few, many, or a class where the clone is expanded.

TRBV27	TRBJ1-1	-	-	CASRTQGGANTEAFF	TGTGCCAGCCGCACCCAAGGGGGGGCTAACACTGAAGCTTTCTTT
TRBV6-5	TRBJ1-2	TRBD1	-	CASSHRDRGIHGYTF	TGTGCCAGCAGTCACCGGGACAGGGGAATCCATGGCTACACCTTC
TRBV9	TRBJ2-7	TRBD2	-	CASSPGGLAGPGYF	TGTGCCAGCAGCCCAGGGGGACTAGCGGGCCCGGGGTACTTC
TRBV4-3	TRBJ1-4	-	-	CASSQRTPGRRLPGEKLFF	TGCGCCAGCAGCCAACGAACCCCGGGGAGGCGGCTCCCTGGGGAAAAACTGTTTTTT
TRBV4-1	TRBJ2-2	-	-	CASSRGIGTLLRPSTGELFF	TGCGCCAGCAGCCGCGGAATAGGGACACTCTTAAGGCCCTCCACCGGGGAGCTGTTTTTT
TRBV12-5	TRBJ1-5	-	-	CASGQNQPQHF	TGTGCTAGTGGCCAGAATCAGCCCCAGCATTTT
TRBV9	TRBJ2-5	-	-	CASSVAGAQETQYF	TGTGCCAGCAGCGTCGCGGGGGCTCAAGAGACCCAGTACTTC
TRBV2	TRBJ1-5	-	once	CASSPSGLINQPQHF	TGTGCCAGCAGCCCGTCCGGACTTATCAATCAGCCCCAGCATTTT
TRBV27	TRBJ2-7	-	-	CASSVSRVGEQYF	TGTGCCAGCAGTGTAAGCAGGGTTGGCGAGCAGTACTTC
TRBV6-4	TRBJ1-2	-	-	CASSPDRTPNYGYTF	TGTGCCAGCAGCCCCGACAGAACTCCTAACTATGGCTACACCTTC
TRBV30	TRBJ2-7	TRBD1	-	CAWSALTRGQTYEQYF	TGTGCCTGGAGTGCACTGACCAGGGGGCAGACCTACGAGCAGTACTTC
TRBV5-1	TRBJ2-2	-	-	CASSLAWDDRRGRAGELFF	TGCGCCAGCAGCTTGGCCTGGGACGACCGCAGGGGTAGGGCCGGGGAGCTGTTTTTT
TRBV10-2	TRBJ1-2	-	-	CAIGERDPGYTF	TGCGCCATCGGCGAGAGGGATCCTGGCTACACCTTC
TRBV19	TRBJ2-1	-	-	CASTQGRISYNEQFF	TGTGCCAGTACCCAGGGGCGGATCTCCTACAATGAGCAGTTCTTC
TRBV2	TRBJ2-1	TRBD2	-	CASSPEGTSGDPQYNEQFF	TGTGCCAGCAGTCCCGAGGGGACTAGCGGGGACCCCCAATACAATGAGCAGTTCTTC
TRBV4-3	TRBJ2-7	TRBD1	-	CASSQGAPGTGYEQYF	TGCGCCAGCAGCCAAGGGGCCCCCGGGACAGGCTACGAGCAGTACTTC
TRBV5-1	TRBJ1-6	TRBD1	-	CASSLGAGGSYNSPLHF	TGCGCCAGCAGCTTGGGGGCAGGGGGTTCCTATAATTCACCCCTCCACTTT
TRBV4-1	TRBJ1-2	-	-	CASSPGPGYGYTF	TGCGCCAGCAGTCCAGGACCGGGATATGGCTACACCTTC
TRBV5-8	TRBJ1-1	-	-	CASRDHWKQLNTEAFF	TGTGCCAGTAGAGACCATTGGAAACAGTTGAACACTGAAGCTTTCTTT
TRBV5-1	TRBJ1-1	-	-	CASSPTGGMAFF	TGCGCCAGCAGCCCGACGGGGGGTATGGCTTTCTTT
TRBV21-1	TRBJ2-1	-	-	CASSNETGCSSYNEQFF	TGTGCCAGCAGCAATGAGACAGGGTGTAGCTCCTACAATGAGCAGTTCTTC
TRBV5-1	TRBJ2-3	-	few	CASSLVSPITDTQYF	TGCGCCAGCAGCTTGGTTTCCCCAATTACAGATACGCAGTATTTT
TRBV4-2	TRBJ2-6	-	-	CASSQDTIRGRDESSGANVLTF	TGTGCCAGCAGCCAAGATACCATTAGAGGGCGGGACGAAAGCTCTGGGGCCAACGTCCTGACTTTC
TRBV27	TRBJ1-1	TRBD1	-	CASSCHYRGDDTEAFF	TGTGCCAGCAGTTGCCATTACAGGGGAGACGACACTGAAGCTTTCTTT
TRBV4-1	TRBJ1-3	-	-	CASSPPCAGNTIYF	TGCGCCAGCAGCCCTCCCTGCGCTGGAAACACCATATATTTT
TRBV20-1	TRBJ1-2	-	-	CSASADYGYTF	TGCAGTGCTAGCGCAGACTATGGCTACACCTTC
TRBV27	TRBJ1-6	-	-	CASSLTTAKTVPLHF	TGTGCCAGCAGCCTAACGACAGCCAAAACGGTACCCCTCCACTTT
TRBV15	TRBJ2-5	TRBD2	-	CATSRDKGRAREQETQYF	TGTGCCACCAGCAGAGATAAGGGGAGGGCGAGGGAACAAGAGACCCAGTACTTC
TRBV6-7	TRBJ2-3	-	-	CASSYIGGGTDTQYF	TGTGCCAGCAGTTACATAGGGGGAGGCACAGATACGCAGTATTTT
TRBV5-4	TRBJ2-7	-	once	CASSLALGAASYEQYF	TGTGCCAGCAGCTTGGCCCTGGGGGCAGCTTCATACGAGCAGTACTTC
TRBV13	TRBJ2-2	-	few	CASSLSAGELFF	TGTGCCAGCAGCCTCAGTGCCGGGGAGCTGTTTTTT
TRBV4-3	TRBJ2-3	TRBD2	once	CASSPSSGSSTDTQYF	TGCGCCAGCAGCCCCTCTAGCGGATCTAGCACAGATACGCAGTATTTT
TRBV6-1	TRBJ1-2	TRBD1	-	CASSELQGIYGYTF	TGTGCCAGCAGTGAGCTACAGGGGATCTATGGCTACACCTTC
TRBV5-6	TRBJ1-2	-	-	CASSWVSLRQEEYGYTF	TGTGCCAGCAGTTGGGTAAGTCTTCGACAGGAGGAGTACGGCTACACCTTC
TRBV5-1	TRBJ1-1	-	-	CASSSPPQGKAFF	TGCGCCAGCAGCTCGCCTCCTCAGGGTAAGGCTTTCTTT
TRBV4-1	TRBJ1-4	TRBD1	-	CASSRSGDRDGEKLFF	TGCGCCAGCAGCCGTTCCGGTGACAGGGATGGTGAAAAACTGTTTTTT
TRBV6-5	TRBJ1-1	TRBD1	-	CASSTEDRADTEAFF	TGTGCCAGCAGCACAGAGGACAGGGCGGACACTGAAGCTTTCTTT
TRBV2	TRBJ1-1	TRBD1	few	CASKDRDFGTEAFF	TGTGCCAGCAAGGACAGGGATTTTGGAACTGAAGCTTTCTTT
TRBV5-1	TRBJ2-5	TRBD1	-	CASSLEIVKGQQETQYF	TGCGCCAGCAGCTTGGAGATTGTCAAGGGACAGCAAGAGACCCAGTACTTC
TRBV2	TRBJ2-7	TRBD1	-	CASSQRDSTYYEQYF	TGTGCCAGCAGTCAGAGGGACAGTACCTACTACGAGCAGTACTTC
TRBV4-1	TRBJ1-5	-	-	CASSRTHRGNQPQHF	TGCGCCAGCAGCCGAACACACAGAGGCAATCAGCCCCAGCATTTT
TRBV11-2	TRBJ2-3	-	once	CASSLGRSRGTDTQYF	TGTGCCAGCAGCTTAGGGAGGAGTAGAGGCACAGATACGCAGTATTTT
TRBV6-1	TRBJ1-1	TRBD1	-	CASSHPDRANTEAFF	TGTGCCAGCAGCCACCCGGACAGGGCGAACACTGAAGCTTTCTTT
TRBV28	TRBJ1-2	-	-	CASSPGGGSWAYGYTF	TGTGCCAGCTCTCCCGGGGGAGGGAGTTGGGCCTATGGCTACACCTTC
TRBV5-1	TRBJ2-7	TRBD2	-	CASSLSCRGGDGEQYF	TGCGCCAGCAGCTTGTCTTGTCGGGGGGGGGACGGCGAGCAGTACTTC
TRBV30	TRBJ1-5	-	-	CAWSGGEDSNQPQHF	TGTGCCTGGAGTGGAGGCGAAGATAGCAATCAGCCCCAGCATTTT
TRBV28	TRBJ1-1	-	-	CASSFSDERAEAFF	TGTGCCAGCAGTTTTAGTGATGAACGGGCTGAAGCTTTCTTT
TRBV7-2	TRBJ1-4	TRBD1	few	CASSLWGQDRAHNEKLFF	TGTGCCAGCAGCTTATGGGGGCAGGACAGGGCCCATAATGAAAAACTGTTTTTT
TRBV29-1	TRBJ2-1	TRBD2	-	CSAARLAASYNEQFF	TGCAGCGCTGCGAGACTAGCGGCCTCCTACAATGAGCAGTTCTTC
TRBV4-1	TRBJ1-2	-	-	CASSPRAARQDGYTF	TGCGCCAGCAGCCCCCGCGCGGCCAGACAGGATGGCTACACCTTC
TRBV7-2	TRBJ1-2	TRBD1	-	CAATRTGFSNYGYTF	TGTGCCGCTACCCGGACAGGATTTAGTAACTATGGCTACACCTTC
TRBV29-1	TRBJ1-1	-	-	CSVDLRGRGGAFF	TGCAGCGTTGATTTGAGGGGGAGGGGGGGGGCTTTCTTT
TRBV6-1	TRBJ2-3	-	few	CASSEAYGRADTDTQYF	TGTGCCAGCAGTGAAGCTTACGGCAGGGCTGACACAGATACGCAGTATTTT
TRBV19	TRBJ1-5	TRBD1	-	CASSIGDRTFGQPQHF	TGTGCCAGTAGTATAGGGGACAGGACTTTCGGACAGCCCCAGCATTTT
TRBV29-1	TRBJ1-2	TRBD1	-	CSAGTGQGYTF	TGCAGCGCCGGGACAGGGCAAGGCTACACCTTC
TRBV7-9	TRBJ1-1	-	-	CASSLGQPATEAFF	TGTGCCAGCAGCTTAGGACAGCCTGCCACTGAAGCTTTCTTT
TRBV6-5	TRBJ1-1	-	-	CASSFPSGTEAFF	TGTGCCAGCAGTTTTCCCAGCGGCACTGAAGCTTTCTTT
TRBV19	TRBJ2-7	TRBD1	-	CASSPRDSPYEQYF	TGTGCCAGTAGTCCCCGGGACAGCCCCTACGAGCAGTACTTC
TRBV5-6	TRBJ1-1	-	-	CASSLFSGIPEAFF	TGTGCCAGCAGCTTGTTTTCAGGGATCCCTGAAGCTTTCTTT
TRBV6-9	TRBJ2-7	TRBD2	-	CASSSFWEGTQPYEQYF	TGTGCCAGCAGTTCCTTCTGGGAGGGGACGCAGCCCTACGAGCAGTACTTC